These T cell receptor beta chains were read from a single sample in a study of memory CD4+ T cells and cytomegalovirus serostatus. Sequencing used immunoSEQ multiplex PCR; TCRdb keeps in-frame clones, though not all of them. The top ten hold 0.88% of the sample, which has about 60,000 clones, 77% seen once. The specimen sequenced was memory CD4+ T cells from blood. These receptors were taken from an adult in good health and CMV-seronegative. Each CDR3 is given with its conserved first and last residue. The D gene is left open where the match is weak. Expanded clones get a size class; other rows say once, few or many, or leave the size out.

size,D,J,V,DNA,CDR3
-,-,TRBJ1-1,TRBV6-5,TGTGCCAGCAGTTTAACGGGACGTCCGAACACTGAAGCTTTCTTT,CASSLTGRPNTEAFF
-,TRBD2,TRBJ2-3,TRBV7-9,TGTGCCAGCAGTTTGGGACGTAGCGGGGGGAGCACAGATACGCAGTATTTT,CASSLGRSGGSTDTQYF
-,TRBD1,TRBJ1-5,TRBV7-2,TGTGCCAGCAGCCCGGGACAGGGGGCCTCCAATCAGCCCCAGCATTTT,CASSPGQGASNQPQHF
once,-,TRBJ2-2,TRBV5-5,TGTGCCAGCAGCGTTTCGTATAGCGTCGGGGAGCTGTTTTTT,CASSVSYSVGELFF
-,-,TRBJ2-4,TRBV27,TGTGCCAGCAGTTTATCGGGAATAAACATTCAGTACTTC,CASSLSGINIQYF
-,-,TRBJ2-4,TRBV4-1,TGCGCCAGCAGCCAAGATTACAAGGTTTTGGGGGCCAAAAACATTCAGTACTTC,CASSQDYKVLGAKNIQYF
few,TRBD1,TRBJ1-4,TRBV18,TGTGCCAGCTCCCCTATGACAGGGGCCGCAACTAATGAAAAACTGTTTTTT,CASSPMTGAATNEKLFF
-,TRBD1,TRBJ2-7,TRBV30,TGTGCCTGGAGGGGGACAGGGAGCTCCTACGAGCAGTACTTC,CAWRGTGSSYEQYF
-,-,TRBJ2-5,TRBV4-1,TGCGCCAGCAGCTCAAAGGGAGGGGGGGACCAAGAGACCCAGTACTTC,CASSSKGGGDQETQYF
-,-,TRBJ2-3,TRBV7-8,TGTGCCAGCAGCTTAGAGCCCTGGGGTACGCAGTATTTT,CASSLEPWGTQYF
-,-,TRBJ1-3,TRBV6-5,TGTGCCAGCAGTTACTCAATACAGGGAGCTGGAAACACCATATATTTT,CASSYSIQGAGNTIYF
-,-,TRBJ1-2,TRBV4-2,TGTGCCAGCAGCCCTCAGGGAATGGGCCGTGAGGGCTACACCTTC,CASSPQGMGREGYTF
-,TRBD1,TRBJ2-1,TRBV11-2,TGTGCCAGCAGCTTAGGGACAGGGAGACAGGAGCAGTTCTTC,CASSLGTGRQEQFF
-,TRBD1,TRBJ2-1,TRBV29-1,TGCAGCGTTGAAGGCCAAACAGGGGCGAGGGGAGAGCAGTTCTTC,CSVEGQTGARGEQFF
-,TRBD2,TRBJ2-7,TRBV28,TGTGCCAGCAGTTCCGCTTCGGGGGGTAAGGACGAGCAGTACTTC,CASSSASGGKDEQYF
once,-,TRBJ1-2,TRBV6-6,TGTGCCAGCAGCCCCGCAGAGAACTATGGCTACACCTTC,CASSPAENYGYTF
-,-,TRBJ1-2,TRBV27,TGTGCCAGCAGTTTATGGGGGGCAGACTATGGCTACACCTTC,CASSLWGADYGYTF
-,-,TRBJ2-7,TRBV27,TGTGCCAGCAGTTTTTCTGTGGCAGGGCGCGAGCAGTACTTC,CASSFSVAGREQYF
-,-,TRBJ2-1,TRBV2,TGTGCCAGCTTACAGGGCTTGAATGAGCAGTTCTTC,CASLQGLNEQFF
-,-,TRBJ2-1,TRBV7-8,TGTGCCGGTAGTATGGATTACTACAATGAGCAGTTCTTC,CAGSMDYYNEQFF
-,-,TRBJ1-4,TRBV7-9,TGTGCCAGCAGCTTAGATCTTACAGGGAGGAATGAAAAACTGTTTTTT,CASSLDLTGRNEKLFF
-,TRBD1,TRBJ2-5,TRBV19,TGTGCCAGTAGTATAGGGACAGGGGGCACGAAGACCCAGTACTTC,CASSIGTGGTKTQYF
-,-,TRBJ2-1,TRBV30,TGTGCCTGGAGTGTATTAAATGAGCAGTTCTTC,CAWSVLNEQFF
-,TRBD1,TRBJ1-5,TRBV7-9,TGTGCCAGCAGCCCAGGGACAGGTCGTCAGCCCCAGCATTTT,CASSPGTGRQPQHF
-,-,TRBJ2-7,TRBV5-5,TGTGCCAGCAGCTTAGTGTGGGAAAGGCAGTACTTC,CASSLVWERQYF
-,-,TRBJ2-7,TRBV7-9,TGTGCCAGCAGCTTAGTTCGGGGTGGCGAGCAGTACTTC,CASSLVRGGEQYF
-,-,TRBJ2-5,TRBV7-2,TGTGCCAGCAGCTTAGCACGTGGAACTCAAGAGACCCAGTACTTC,CASSLARGTQETQYF
-,TRBD2,TRBJ2-2,TRBV5-1,TGCGCCAGCAGTTCCGGACTAGTGGCCGGGGAGCTGTTTTTT,CASSSGLVAGELFF
-,-,TRBJ1-5,TRBV29-1,TGCAGCGTTGGAGAAGTCGGGCAGCCCCAGCATTTT,CSVGEVGQPQHF
-,-,TRBJ1-1,TRBV23-1,TGCGCCAGCAGTCAATCGAAGGGACAAATAGTGAACACTGAAGCTTTCTTT,CASSQSKGQIVNTEAFF
few,-,TRBJ1-1,TRBV7-9,TGTGCCAGCAGCTTGCAGGGAAACATGAACACTGAAGCTTTCTTT,CASSLQGNMNTEAFF
-,TRBD1,TRBJ2-7,TRBV4-2,TGTGCCAGCAGCCAAGCCCTCGGACAGGGGGCCTACGAGCAGTACTTC,CASSQALGQGAYEQYF
-,-,TRBJ2-7,TRBV19,TGTGCCAGTAGTATCACCGGGCCTCATTCTATTGGGTCCTACGAGCAGTACTTC,CASSITGPHSIGSYEQYF
-,-,TRBJ1-2,TRBV7-9,TGTGCCAGCAGCCGGGACAATAACTATGGCTACACCTTC,CASSRDNNYGYTF
-,-,TRBJ1-1,TRBV7-9,TGTGCCAGCAGCCCCAAAGGGGGAGACACTGAAGCTTTCTTT,CASSPKGGDTEAFF
once,-,TRBJ2-3,TRBV7-2,TGTGCCAGCAGCCGAGGAGGGATCACAGATACGCAGTATTTT,CASSRGGITDTQYF
-,-,TRBJ2-3,TRBV5-1,TGCGCCAGCAGCATCGGGGACACCCGCACAGATACGCAGTATTTT,CASSIGDTRTDTQYF
many,-,TRBJ2-6,TRBV19,TGTGCCAGTACGAGTACAGGCTCTGGGGCCAACGTCCTGACTTTC,CASTSTGSGANVLTF
-,-,TRBJ2-7,TRBV7-6,TGTGCCAGCAGCTCCCAAGAACGGGGGTACGAGCAGTACTTC,CASSSQERGYEQYF
-,-,TRBJ1-2,TRBV10-3,TGTGCCATCAGTGAGACCCCGAGGGGCCTCGACTATGGCTACACCTTC,CAISETPRGLDYGYTF
-,TRBD2,TRBJ2-1,TRBV7-9,TGTGCCAGCAGCTTAGAAGTGACCGGGACTAAGCAGTTCTTC,CASSLEVTGTKQFF
-,-,TRBJ1-1,TRBV7-2,TGTGCCAGCAGCGCAGACAGGAACACTGAAGCTTTCTTT,CASSADRNTEAFF
-,TRBD1,TRBJ1-2,TRBV10-3,TGTGCCATCAGTCGGGGACAGACTTCTAACTATGGCTACACCTTC,CAISRGQTSNYGYTF
once,TRBD2,TRBJ2-3,TRBV5-4,TGTGCCAGCAGCCCGGGACTAGCGGGTTCGGATACGCAGTATTTT,CASSPGLAGSDTQYF
-,TRBD2,TRBJ2-2,TRBV19,TGTGCCAGTAGTATAAGCGGGGGGGCAACCGGGGAGCTGTTTTTT,CASSISGGATGELFF
many,TRBD1,TRBJ1-5,TRBV6-6,TGTGCCAGCAGACGGACAGGGGAGAATCAGCCCCAGCATTTT,CASRRTGENQPQHF
medium-sized,TRBD1,TRBJ1-4,TRBV5-4,TGTGCCAGCAGCCTGGACAGGGAGCCTGAAAAACTGTTTTTT,CASSLDREPEKLFF
-,TRBD1,TRBJ1-2,TRBV2,TGTGCCAGCAGTTCCTCTCGACAGGGGTATGGCTATGGCTACACCTTC,CASSSSRQGYGYGYTF
-,-,TRBJ2-7,TRBV5-5,TGTGCCAGCAAAGGACAGCTCATCTCCTACGAGCAGTACTTC,CASKGQLISYEQYF
-,TRBD1,TRBJ1-1,TRBV5-1,TGCGCCAGCAGCCCACAGGACAGGGAGACCACTGAAGCTTTCTTT,CASSPQDRETTEAFF
-,TRBD1,TRBJ1-2,TRBV30,TGTGCCTGGAGTGTTGAGTTAGGGGGCGACTACACCTTC,CAWSVELGGDYTF
-,-,TRBJ1-5,TRBV6-6,TGTGCCAGCAGTTACTCTTCCTATAGCAATCAGCCCCAGCATTTT,CASSYSSYSNQPQHF
-,-,TRBJ2-7,TRBV2,TGTGCCAGCAGTGACCGACAGAACTACGAGCAGTACTTC,CASSDRQNYEQYF
-,-,TRBJ1-3,TRBV5-6,TGTGCCAGCAGCACGGGACGCGGAAACACCATATATTTT,CASSTGRGNTIYF
-,-,TRBJ2-7,TRBV6-6,TGTGCCAGCAGTTATCGACATAGCTACTACGAGCAGTACTTC,CASSYRHSYYEQYF
-,-,TRBJ2-3,TRBV19,TGTGCCAGTAGTATACGCGGGGACAGTTGGGATACGCAGTATTTT,CASSIRGDSWDTQYF
-,-,TRBJ2-7,TRBV1,TGCACCAGCAGCCAAGATCAATATCGGGGGATGGACTACGAGCAGTACTTC,CTSSQDQYRGMDYEQYF
few,-,TRBJ2-7,TRBV10-3,TGTGCCATCAAAGCGCCACAGGAAGCTAAGCAGTACTTC,CAIKAPQEAKQYF
-,TRBD1,TRBJ1-2,TRBV28,TGTGCCAGCAGTTCTTCAACAGGGGGTTCCTATGGCTACACCTTC,CASSSSTGGSYGYTF
-,-,TRBJ1-1,TRBV28,TGTGCCAGCACTCCCCGGGGCAGCCCGGCCACTGAAGCTTTCTTT,CASTPRGSPATEAFF